This T cell receptor beta chain stems from a study of blood T cell repertoires in COVID-19. Overall study: COVID-19 samples from acute and convalescent phases originated in the United States, Italy and Spain. Sources were T cells, B-cell-depleted T cells, or PBMCs; the material itself was cDNA or gDNA.

Enrollees, about 18 to 95 years old, lived in 24 US areas. In assigning cohorts, the study relied on participant-reported clinical history. Trimming took 0 bases from V and 8 from J; bases not matched to a gene: 0. From germline, CDR1 is SGHNT and CDR2 YENEEA. The CDR3 consists of 12 residues. Using immunoSEQ multiplex PCR, the repertoire was profiled, and TCRdb retains in-frame clones only, with some absent. The table has fewer than 200,000 clones, about 88% seen once; the top ten hold about 8.4%. The V gene is TRBV11-3, the J gene TRBJ1-1; 7 bases agree with TRBD1. The sequence was collected from a woman in her late teens or twenties who had recovered from COVID-19. What was sequenced was PBMCs or T cells enriched from blood (not recorded which). The CDR3 region has the DNA TGTGCCAGCAGCTTAGACAGGGGGGAAGCTTTCTTT. It yields the protein CASSLDRGEAFF.